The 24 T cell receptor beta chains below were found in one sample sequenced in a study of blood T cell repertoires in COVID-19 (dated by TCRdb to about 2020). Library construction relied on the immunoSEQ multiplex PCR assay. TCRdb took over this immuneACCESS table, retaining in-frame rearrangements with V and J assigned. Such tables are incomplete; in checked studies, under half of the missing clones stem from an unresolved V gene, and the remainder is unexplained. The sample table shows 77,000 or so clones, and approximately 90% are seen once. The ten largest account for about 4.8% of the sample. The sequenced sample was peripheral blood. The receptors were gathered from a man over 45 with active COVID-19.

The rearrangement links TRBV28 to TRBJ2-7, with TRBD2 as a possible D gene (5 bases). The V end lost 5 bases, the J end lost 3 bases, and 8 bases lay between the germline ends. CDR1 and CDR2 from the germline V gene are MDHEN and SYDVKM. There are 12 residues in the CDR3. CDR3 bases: TGTGCCAGCAGTCGCGGGCACTACGAGCAGTACTTC. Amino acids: CASSRGHYEQYF.

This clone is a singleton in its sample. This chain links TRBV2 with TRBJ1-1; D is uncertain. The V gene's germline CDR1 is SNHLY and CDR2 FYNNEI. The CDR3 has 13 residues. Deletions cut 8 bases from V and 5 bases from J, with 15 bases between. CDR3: CASLGGFMTEAFF. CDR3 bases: TGTGCCAGCCTCGGAGGGTTCATGACTGAAGCTTTCTTT.

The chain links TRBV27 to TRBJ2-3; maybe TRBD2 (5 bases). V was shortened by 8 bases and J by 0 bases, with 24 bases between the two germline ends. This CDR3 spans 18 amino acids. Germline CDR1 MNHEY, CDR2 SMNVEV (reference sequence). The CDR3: CASVLPLGVPGSTDTQYF. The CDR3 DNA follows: TGTGCCAGCGTCCTCCCGCTCGGGGTACCTGGTAGCACAGATACGCAGTATTTT.

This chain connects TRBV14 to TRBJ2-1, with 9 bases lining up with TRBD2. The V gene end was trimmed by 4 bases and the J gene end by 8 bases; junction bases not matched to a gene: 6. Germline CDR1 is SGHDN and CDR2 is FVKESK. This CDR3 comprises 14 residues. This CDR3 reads CASSLAGVIHEQFF. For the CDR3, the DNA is TGTGCCAGCAGCCTAGCGGGAGTAATCCATGAGCAGTTCTTC.

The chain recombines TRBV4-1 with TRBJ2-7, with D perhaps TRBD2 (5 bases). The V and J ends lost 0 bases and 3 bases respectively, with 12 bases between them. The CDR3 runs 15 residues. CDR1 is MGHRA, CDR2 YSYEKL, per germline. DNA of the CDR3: TGCGCCAGCAGCCAAGAGGTCAGAGGGAACTACGAGCAGTACTTC. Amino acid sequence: CASSQEVRGNYEQYF.

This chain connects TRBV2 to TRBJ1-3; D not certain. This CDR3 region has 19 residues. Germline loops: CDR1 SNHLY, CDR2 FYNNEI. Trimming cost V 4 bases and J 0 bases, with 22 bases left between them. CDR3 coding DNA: TGTGCCAGCAGTGTCTTGGCAGGCGAAGCTCGAATCTCTGGAAACACCATATATTTT. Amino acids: CASSVLAGEARISGNTIYF. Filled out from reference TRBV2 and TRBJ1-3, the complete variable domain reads EPEVTQTPSHQVTQMGQEVILRCVPISNHLYFYWYRQILGQKVEFLVSFYNNEISEKSEIFDDQFSVERPDGSNFTLKIRSTKLEDSAMYFCASSVLAGEARISGNTIYFGEGSWLTVV.

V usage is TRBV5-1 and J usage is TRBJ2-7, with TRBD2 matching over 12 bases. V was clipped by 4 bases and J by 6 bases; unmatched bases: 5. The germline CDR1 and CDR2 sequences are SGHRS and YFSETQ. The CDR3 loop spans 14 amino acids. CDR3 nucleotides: TGCGCCAGCAGCGAGACTAGCGGGAGCTTCGAGCAGTACTTC. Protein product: CASSETSGSFEQYF.

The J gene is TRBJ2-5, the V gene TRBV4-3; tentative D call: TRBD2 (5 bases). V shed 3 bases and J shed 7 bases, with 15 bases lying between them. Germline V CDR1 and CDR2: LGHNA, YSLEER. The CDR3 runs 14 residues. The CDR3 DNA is TGCGCCAGCAGCCAGGCCGCGGGCATCGGGACCCAGTACTTC. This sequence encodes CASSQAAGIGTQYF.

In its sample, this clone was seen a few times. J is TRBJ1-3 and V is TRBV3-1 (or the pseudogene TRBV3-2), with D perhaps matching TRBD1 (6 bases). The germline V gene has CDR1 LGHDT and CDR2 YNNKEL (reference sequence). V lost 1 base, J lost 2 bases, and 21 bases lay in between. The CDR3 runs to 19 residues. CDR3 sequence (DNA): TGTGCCAGCAGCCAAGGCCCCGTTCCCTACAGGGCTCCTGGAAACACCATATATTTT. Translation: CASSQGPVPYRAPGNTIYF.

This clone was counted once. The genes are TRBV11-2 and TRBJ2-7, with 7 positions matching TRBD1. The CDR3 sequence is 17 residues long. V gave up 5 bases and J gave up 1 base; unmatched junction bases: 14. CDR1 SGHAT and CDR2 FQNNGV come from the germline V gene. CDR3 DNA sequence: TGTGCCAGCAGCCCCCGGGACAGATCGTTTTTATCCTACGAGCAGTACTTC. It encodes CASSPRDRSFLSYEQYF.

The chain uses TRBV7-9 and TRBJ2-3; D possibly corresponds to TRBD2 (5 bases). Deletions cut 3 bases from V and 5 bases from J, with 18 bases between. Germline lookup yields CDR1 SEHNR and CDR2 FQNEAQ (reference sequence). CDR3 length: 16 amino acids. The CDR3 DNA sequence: TGTGCCAGCAGCTTGTTTTCAGACGTCCGGGGAGATACGCAGTATTTT. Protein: CASSLFSDVRGDTQYF.

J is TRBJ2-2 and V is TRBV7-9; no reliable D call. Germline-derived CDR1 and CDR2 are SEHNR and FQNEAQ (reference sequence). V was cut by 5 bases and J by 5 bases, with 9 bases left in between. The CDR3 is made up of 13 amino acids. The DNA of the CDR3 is TGTGCCAGCAGCCGGTCAAGTACCGGGGAGCTGTTTTTT. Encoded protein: CASSRSSTGELFF.

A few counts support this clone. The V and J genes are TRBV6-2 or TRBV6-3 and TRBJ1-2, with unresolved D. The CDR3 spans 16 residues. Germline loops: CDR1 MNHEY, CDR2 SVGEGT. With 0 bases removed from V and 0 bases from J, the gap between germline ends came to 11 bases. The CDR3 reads CASSYSSRQSNYGYTF. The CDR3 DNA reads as TGTGCCAGCAGTTACTCTTCGCGGCAATCTAACTATGGCTACACCTTC.

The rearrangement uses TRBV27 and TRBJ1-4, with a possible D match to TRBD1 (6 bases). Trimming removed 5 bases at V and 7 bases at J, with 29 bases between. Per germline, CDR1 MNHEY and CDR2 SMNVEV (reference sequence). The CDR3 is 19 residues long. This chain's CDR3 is CASSLRDTARGARGEKLFF. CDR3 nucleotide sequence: TGTGCCAGCAGTCTCCGGGACACCGCAAGAGGGGCAAGGGGTGAAAAACTGTTTTTT. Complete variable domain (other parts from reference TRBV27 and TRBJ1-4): EAQVTQNPRYLITVTGKKLTVTCSQNMNHEYMSWYRQDPGLGLRQIYYSMNVEVTDKGDVPEGYKVSRKEKRNFPLILESPSPNQTSLYFCASSLRDTARGARGEKLFFGSGTQLSVL.

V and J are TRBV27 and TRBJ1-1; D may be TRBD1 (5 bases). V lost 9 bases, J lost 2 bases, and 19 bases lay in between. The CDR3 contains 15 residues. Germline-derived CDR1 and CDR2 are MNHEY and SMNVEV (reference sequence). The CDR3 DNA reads TGTGCCAGTTCGATCTCCAGGGAATCTAACACTGAAGCTTTCTTT. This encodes CASSISRESNTEAFF.

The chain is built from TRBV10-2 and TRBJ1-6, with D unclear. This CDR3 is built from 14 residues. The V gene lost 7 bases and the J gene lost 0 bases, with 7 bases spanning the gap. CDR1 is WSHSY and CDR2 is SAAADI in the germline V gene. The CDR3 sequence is CASKYNSYNSPLHF. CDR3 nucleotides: TGCGCCAGCAAATACAACTCCTATAATTCACCCCTCCACTTT.

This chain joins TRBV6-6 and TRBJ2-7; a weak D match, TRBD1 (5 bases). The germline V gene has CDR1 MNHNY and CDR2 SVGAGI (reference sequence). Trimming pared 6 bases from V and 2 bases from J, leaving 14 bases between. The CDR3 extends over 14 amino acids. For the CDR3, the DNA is TGTGCCAGCAGAGAGACAGTTGGCCCCTACGAGCAGTACTTC. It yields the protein CASRETVGPYEQYF.

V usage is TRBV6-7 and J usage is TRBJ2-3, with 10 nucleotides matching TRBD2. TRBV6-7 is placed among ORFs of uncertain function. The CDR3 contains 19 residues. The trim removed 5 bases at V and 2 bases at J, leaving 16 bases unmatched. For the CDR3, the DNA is TGTGCCAGCAGTAGACTCGGGGGCGCTAGCGGGAGTGTCACAGATACGCAGTATTTT. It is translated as CASSRLGGASGSVTDTQYF.

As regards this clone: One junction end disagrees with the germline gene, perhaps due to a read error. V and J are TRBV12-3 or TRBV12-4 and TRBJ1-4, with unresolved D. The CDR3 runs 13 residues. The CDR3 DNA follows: TGTGCCAGCAGTTGGGCAACAAATGAAAAACTGTTTTTT. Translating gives CASSWATNEKLFF.

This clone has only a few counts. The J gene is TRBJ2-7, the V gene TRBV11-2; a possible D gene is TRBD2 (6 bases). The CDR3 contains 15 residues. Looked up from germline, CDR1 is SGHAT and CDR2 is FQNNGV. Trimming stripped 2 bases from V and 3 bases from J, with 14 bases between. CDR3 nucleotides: TGTGCCAGCAGCTTATACGGGACTGGAGGCTACGAGCAGTACTTC. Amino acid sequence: CASSLYGTGGYEQYF.

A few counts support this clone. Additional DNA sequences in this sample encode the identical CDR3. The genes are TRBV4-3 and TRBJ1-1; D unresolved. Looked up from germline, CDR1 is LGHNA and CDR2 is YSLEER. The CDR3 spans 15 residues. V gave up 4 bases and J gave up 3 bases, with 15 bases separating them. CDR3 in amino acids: CASSLLVVGDTEAFF. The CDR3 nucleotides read TGCGCCAGCAGCCTACTGGTGGTAGGAGACACTGAAGCTTTCTTT.

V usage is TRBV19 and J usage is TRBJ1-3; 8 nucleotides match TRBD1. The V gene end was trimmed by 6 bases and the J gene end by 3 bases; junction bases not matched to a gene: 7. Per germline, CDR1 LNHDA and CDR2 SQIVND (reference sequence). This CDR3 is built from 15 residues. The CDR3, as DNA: TGTGCCAGTAGCAACAGGGGGGTCGGTGGAAACACCATATATTTT. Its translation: CASSNRGVGGNTIYF.

The CDR3 region is CSASGAGVQPQHF. The CDR3 bases are TGCAGTGCTAGTGGGGCAGGGGTTCAGCCCCAGCATTTT. This chain uses TRBV20-1 with TRBJ1-5, with D possibly matching TRBD1 (6 bases). Germline CDR1 and CDR2: DFQATT and SNEGSKA (reference sequence). The CDR3 is 13 amino acids. V gave up 3 bases and J gave up 6 bases, with 12 bases separating them.

The CDR3 nucleotides read TGTGCCAGCAGCCCTCGGACAGGGGGCTCCTACAATGAGCAGTTCTTC. Translated, it gives CASSPRTGGSYNEQFF. The chain is built from TRBV4-2 and TRBJ2-1; TRBD1 matches 10 bases. The V gene end was trimmed by 4 bases and the J gene end by 0 bases; junction bases not matched to a gene: 3. CDR3 length: 16 residues. Germline CDR1 is LGHNA and CDR2 is YNFKEQ.